What follows are 4 T cell receptor beta chains derived from one specimen sequenced in a study of OX40 agonist ivuxolimab in advanced cancers. Data came from immunoSEQ multiplex PCR; TCRdb stores just in-frame clones and leaves some out. The table records approximately 75,000 clones, roughly nine tenths of them present only once. This specimen consisted of CD4+ or CD8+ T cells sorted from blood, obtained in a trial of the OX40 agonist ivuxolimab. These receptors came from an adult with an advanced solid tumor such as melanoma, head and neck, liver or kidney cancer.

The rearrangement joins TRBV5-1 to TRBJ2-1, with 8 bases fitting TRBD2. Per germline, CDR1 SGHRS and CDR2 YFSETQ. The CDR3 consists of 16 residues. V trimming: 4 bases; J trimming: 2 bases; junction bases outside the gene matches: 8. CDR3 sequence: CASSALAGKTYNEQFF. CDR3 sequence (DNA): TGCGCCAGCAGCGCCTTAGCGGGGAAGACCTACAATGAGCAGTTCTTC.

As DNA, the CDR3 is TGTGCCAGCAGACAGGCCTTAAAAAGCTCCTACGAGCAGTACTTC. It codes for CASRQALKSSYEQYF. This chain uses TRBV6-6 with TRBJ2-7, with a tentative D call TRBD1 (5 bases). The CDR3 length is 15 residues. The germline V gene encodes CDR1 MNHNY and CDR2 SVGAGI (reference sequence). Between the trimmed V and J ends, which lost 6 bases and 0 bases, there was a span of 15 bases.

The chain employs TRBV27 and TRBJ1-1, with TRBD1 as a possible D gene (5 bases). The CDR3 has 16 residues. CDR1 and CDR2 from the germline V gene are MNHEY and SMNVEV (reference sequence). V shed 8 bases and J shed 3 bases, with 22 bases lying between them. The CDR3 loop is CASGNRLSGRDTEAFF. The DNA of the CDR3 is TGTGCCAGCGGGAACAGGTTATCCGGGAGGGACACTGAAGCTTTCTTT.

The rearrangement uses TRBV30 and TRBJ1-3, with no clear D. The CDR3 is 13 amino acids. V was shortened by 2 bases and J by 4 bases, with 9 bases between the two germline ends. In germline, CDR1 is GTSNPN, CDR2 SVGIG (reference sequence). CDR3 DNA sequence: TGTGCCTGGAGTCTCGGATTCGGAAACACCATATATTTT. It yields the protein CAWSLGFGNTIYF.